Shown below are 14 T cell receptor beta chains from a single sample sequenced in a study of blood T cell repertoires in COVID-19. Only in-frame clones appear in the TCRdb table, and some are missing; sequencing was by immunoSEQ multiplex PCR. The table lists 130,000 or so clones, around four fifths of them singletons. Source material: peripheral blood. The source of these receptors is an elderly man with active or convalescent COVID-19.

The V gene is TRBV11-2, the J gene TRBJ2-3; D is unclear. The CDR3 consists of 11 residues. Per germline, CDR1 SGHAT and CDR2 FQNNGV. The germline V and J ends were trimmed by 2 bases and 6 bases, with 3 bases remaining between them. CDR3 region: CASSLLDTQYF. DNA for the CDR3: TGTGCCAGCAGCTTACTGGATACGCAGTATTTT.

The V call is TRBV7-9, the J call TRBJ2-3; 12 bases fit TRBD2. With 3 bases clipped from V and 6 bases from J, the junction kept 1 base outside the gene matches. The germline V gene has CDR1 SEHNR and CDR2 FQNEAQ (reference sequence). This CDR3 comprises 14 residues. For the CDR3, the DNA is TGTGCCAGCAGCTTGGGGACTAGCGGGGATACGCAGTATTTT. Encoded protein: CASSLGTSGDTQYF.

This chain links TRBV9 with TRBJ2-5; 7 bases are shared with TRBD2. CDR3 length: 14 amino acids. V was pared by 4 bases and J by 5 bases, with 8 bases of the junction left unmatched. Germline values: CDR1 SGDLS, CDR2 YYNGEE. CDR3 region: CASSPRGVAETQYF. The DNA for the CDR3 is TGTGCCAGCAGCCCTCGGGGGGTGGCGGAGACCCAGTACTTC. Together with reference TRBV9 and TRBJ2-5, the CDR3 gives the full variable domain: DSGVTQTPKHLITATGQRVTLRCSPRSGDLSVYWYQQSLDQGLQFLIQYYNGEERAKGNILERFSAQQFPDLHSELNLSSLELGDSALYFCASSPRGVAETQYFGPGTRLLVL.

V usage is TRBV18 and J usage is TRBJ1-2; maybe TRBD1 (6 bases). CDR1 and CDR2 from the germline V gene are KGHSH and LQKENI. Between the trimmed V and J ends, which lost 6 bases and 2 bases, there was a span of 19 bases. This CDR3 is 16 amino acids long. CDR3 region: CASSLSTGHKNYGYTF. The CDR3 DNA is TGTGCCAGCTCGCTCTCCACGGGACACAAGAACTATGGCTACACCTTC.

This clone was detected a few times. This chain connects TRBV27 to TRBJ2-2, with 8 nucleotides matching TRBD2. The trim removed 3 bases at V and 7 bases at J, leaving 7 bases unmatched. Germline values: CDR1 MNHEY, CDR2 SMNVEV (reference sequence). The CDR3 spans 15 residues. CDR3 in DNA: TGTGCCAGCAGTTTCGCGGGGGGCGGCAGCGGGGAGCTGTTTTTT. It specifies CASSFAGGGSGELFF.

CDR3: CASSPRTGMLANYGYTF. In nucleotides, the CDR3 is TGCGCCAGCAGCCCGAGGACAGGGATGCTAGCTAACTATGGCTACACCTTC. The J gene is TRBJ1-2, the V gene TRBV5-1, with 8 bases that match TRBD1. This CDR3 is 17 amino acids long. Germline trimming cut 4 bases from V and 0 bases from J; bases unmatched to any gene: 11. From germline, CDR1 is SGHRS and CDR2 YFSETQ.

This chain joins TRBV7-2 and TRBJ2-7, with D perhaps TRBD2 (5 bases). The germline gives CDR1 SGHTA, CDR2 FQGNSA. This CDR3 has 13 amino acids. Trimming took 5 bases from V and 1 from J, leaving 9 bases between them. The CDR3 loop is CASSVSGSYEQYF. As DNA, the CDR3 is TGTGCCAGCAGCGTCTCGGGGTCCTACGAGCAGTACTTC.

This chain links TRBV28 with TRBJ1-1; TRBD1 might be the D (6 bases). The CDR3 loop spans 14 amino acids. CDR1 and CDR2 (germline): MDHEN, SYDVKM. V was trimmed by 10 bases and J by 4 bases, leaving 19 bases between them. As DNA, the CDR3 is TGTGCCACAAACAGGGCGGTGTCCGGCACTGAAGCTTTCTTT. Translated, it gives CATNRAVSGTEAFF. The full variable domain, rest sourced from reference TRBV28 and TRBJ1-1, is DVKVTQSSRYLVKRTGEKVFLECVQDMDHENMFWYRQDPGLGLRLIYFSYDVKMKEKGDIPEGYSVSREKKERFSLILESASTNQTSMYLCATNRAVSGTEAFFGQGTRLTVV.

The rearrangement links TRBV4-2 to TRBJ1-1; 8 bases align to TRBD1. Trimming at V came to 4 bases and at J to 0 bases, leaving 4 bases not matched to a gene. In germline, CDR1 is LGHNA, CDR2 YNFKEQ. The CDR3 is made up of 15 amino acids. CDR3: CASSRTGGMNTEAFF. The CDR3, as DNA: TGTGCCAGCAGCCGAACAGGGGGGATGAACACTGAAGCTTTCTTT.

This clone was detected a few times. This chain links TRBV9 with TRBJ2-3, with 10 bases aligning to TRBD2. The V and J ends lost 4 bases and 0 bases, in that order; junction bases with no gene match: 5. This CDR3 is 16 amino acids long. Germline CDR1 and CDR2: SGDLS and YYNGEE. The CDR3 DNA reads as TGTGCCAGCAGCCCCCGAGCGGGGGGGAGCACAGATACGCAGTATTTT. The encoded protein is CASSPRAGGSTDTQYF.

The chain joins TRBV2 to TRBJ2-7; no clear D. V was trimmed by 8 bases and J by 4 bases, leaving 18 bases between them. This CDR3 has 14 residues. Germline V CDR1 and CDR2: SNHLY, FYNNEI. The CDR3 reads CASASGTAQYEQYF. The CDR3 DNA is TGTGCCAGCGCAAGTGGTACTGCGCAATACGAGCAGTACTTC. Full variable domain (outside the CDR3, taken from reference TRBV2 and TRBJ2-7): EPEVTQTPSHQVTQMGQEVILRCVPISNHLYFYWYRQILGQKVEFLVSFYNNEISEKSEIFDDQFSVERPDGSNFTLKIRSTKLEDSAMYFCASASGTAQYEQYFGPGTRLTVT.

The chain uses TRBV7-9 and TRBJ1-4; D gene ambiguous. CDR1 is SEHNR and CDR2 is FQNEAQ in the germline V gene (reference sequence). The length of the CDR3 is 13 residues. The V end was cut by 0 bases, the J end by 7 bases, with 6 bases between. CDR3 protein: CASSLAPGEKLFF. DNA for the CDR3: TGTGCCAGCAGCTTAGCCCCCGGTGAAAAACTGTTTTTT.

The CDR3 sequence: CSAQGWGALHF. CDR3 nucleotide sequence: TGCAGTGCTCAAGGGTGGGGGGCCCTCCACTTT. The rearrangement uses TRBV20-1 and TRBJ1-6, with D perhaps TRBD1 (5 bases). Germline CDR1 and CDR2: DFQATT and SNEGSKA (reference sequence). The V end was cut by 5 bases, the J end by 14 bases, with 13 bases between. The CDR3 contains 11 residues.

Written as DNA, the CDR3 is TGTGCCCTGAGGGGGACAGGGGCGGATGGCTACACCTTC. Translation: CALRGTGADGYTF. This chain links TRBV19 with TRBJ1-2; 10 bases fit TRBD1. After removal of 11 bases from V and 6 bases from J, the junction contained 9 bases not matched to a gene. The CDR3 covers 13 residues. Germline CDR1 LNHDA, CDR2 SQIVND (reference sequence).